This TCR beta chain was sequenced for a study of blood T cell repertoires in COVID-19. Sequencing was performed with immunoSEQ multiplex PCR; in TCRdb, only in-frame clones are kept and a portion is missing. The sample lists about 440,000 clones, about 90% occurring once. The sequenced sample consisted of PBMCs or T cells enriched from blood (not recorded which). The receptor comes from a woman between 18 and 30 years old with acute COVID-19.

CDR3 nucleotide sequence: TGTGCCAGCAGCACCGGGCCTAGCACTGGAGAGACCCAGTACTTC. This codes for CASSTGPSTGETQYF. V gene TRBV2 combines with J gene TRBJ2-5; D might be TRBD2 (5 bases). Germline V gene data show CDR1 as SNHLY and CDR2 as FYNNEI. This CDR3 is built from 15 residues. V was shortened by 6 bases and J by 4 bases, with 18 bases between the two germline ends.